This T cell receptor beta chain was captured in a study of blood T cell repertoires in COVID-19 (dated by TCRdb to the early 2020s). Some background on the complete study: The collaborator samples originated in the United States, Italy and Spain and spanned the acute and convalescent phases of COVID-19. Samples were obtained from the ongoing ImmuneRACE study (first 160 participants) and from about 1,300 subjects provided by 6 global collaborators. A de-identified subject ID, COVID-19 status, age in years and sex were almost always included in the sample metadata. Deeply sampled blood TCRbeta repertoires from subjects exposed to, actively infected with, or recovered from COVID-19 were included in the dataset. The material from the prospective study consisted of cDNA or gDNA derived from T cells, B-cell-depleted T cells, or PBMCs. The repertoires were released in a freely available public database intended as a resource for research on the immune response to SARS-CoV-2. Where HLA class I and class II types were available, the types were taken from metadata supplied by the sample provider, not from assay-based typing. What the authors observed across the whole study: Clinical and demographic metadata were provided uncurated, with the amount varying by source and participant.

Enrolling through a virtual design, the prospective study's participants ranged in age from about 18 to 89 years and lived across about two dozen United States geographic areas. To assign participants to cohorts, the prospective study relied on clinical history that participants themselves reported in a screening survey and a study questionnaire. Each participant in the prospective study had whole blood, serum and a nasopharyngeal or oropharyngeal swab collected by mobile phlebotomists. Additional blood draws and questionnaires over an approximately two-month period could optionally be provided by prospective study participants. Prospective study blood samples were shipped either frozen or at room temperature before DNA extraction. The count of this clone is one. What antigen it recognizes has not been identified. One base away there is no much larger clone; base qualities are not given. In the germline V gene, CDR1 corresponds to SNHLY and CDR2 to FYNNEI. CDR3 length: 14 amino acids, cysteine to phenylalanine. CDR3 DNA only is kept here, 42 bases in frame from base 1. The V end loses 8 bases and the J end loses 6 bases, and a stretch of 18 bases separates them.

TCRbeta CDR3 regions were amplified from genomic DNA by means of the immunoSEQ Assay, a bias-controlled multiplex PCR. The original methods were these. The number of nucleated cells in each sample was estimated by amplification of reference gene primers within the assay. To quantify the absolute abundance of each unique TCRbeta CDR3 rearrangement, sequence reads were collapsed and filtered. For each sample, productive Simpson clonality was calculated by taking the square root of Simpson's diversity index across productive rearrangements. TCRdb took this table from immuneACCESS and kept in-frame rearrangements with V and J called. Such tables lack part of the clones; where checked against another copy, unresolved V genes explain under half of the gap, and the rest is unexplained. V, J and clone size are taken as reported in that table, and D and trimming were inferred from the DNA itself. In this sample the table shows around 50,000 clones, about 72% of which occur a single time. About 5.8% of the sample is held by the ten biggest clonotypes.

The sequence came from a woman in her forties or fifties with acute COVID-19. The chain was built from TRBV2 and TRBJ2-3, and the D gene may be TRBD2, 6 bases matching. The sequenced sample was PBMCs or T cells enriched from blood (not recorded which). The CDR3: CASLGDSLGDTQYF. The nucleotide sequence reads as follows: TGTGCCAGCCTCGGGGACTCCCTGGGGGATACGCAGTATTTT.